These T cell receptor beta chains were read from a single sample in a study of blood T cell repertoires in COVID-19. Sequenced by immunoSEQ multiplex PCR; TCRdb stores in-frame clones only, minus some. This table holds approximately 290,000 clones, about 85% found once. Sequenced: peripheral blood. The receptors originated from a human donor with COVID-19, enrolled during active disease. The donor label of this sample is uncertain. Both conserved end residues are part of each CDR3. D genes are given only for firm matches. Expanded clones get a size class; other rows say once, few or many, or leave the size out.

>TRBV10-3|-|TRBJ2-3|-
CAISGGPADTQYF
TGTGCCATCAGTGGGGGGCCTGCAGATACGCAGTATTTT
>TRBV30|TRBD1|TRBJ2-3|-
CAWSPGQVADTQYF
TGTGCCTGGAGTCCCGGACAGGTGGCAGATACGCAGTATTTT
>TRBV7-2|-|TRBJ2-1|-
CASSLNSIYNEQFF
TGTGCCAGCAGCTTAAACAGTATCTACAATGAGCAGTTCTTC
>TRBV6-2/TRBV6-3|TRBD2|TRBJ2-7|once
CASSSGTVIAGEQYF
TGTGCCAGCAGTTCCGGGACGGTAATAGCGGGCGAGCAGTACTTC
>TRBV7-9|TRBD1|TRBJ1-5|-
CASSSLGQGWDQPQHF
TGTGCCAGCAGCTCCCTGGGACAGGGGTGGGATCAGCCCCAGCATTTT
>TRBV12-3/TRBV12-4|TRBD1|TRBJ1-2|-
CASSRTGGYGYTF
TGTGCCAGCAGCCGGACAGGGGGCTATGGCTACACCTTC
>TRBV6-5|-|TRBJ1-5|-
CASSSTQSSNQPQHF
TGTGCCAGCAGTTCAACACAATCGAGCAATCAGCCCCAGCATTTT
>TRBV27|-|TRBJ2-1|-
CASSLGGSSYNEQFF
TGTGCCAGCAGTTTAGGGGGGTCCTCCTACAATGAGCAGTTCTTC
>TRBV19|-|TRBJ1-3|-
CASTILDRLSGNTIYF
TGTGCCAGTACCATCCTCGACAGGCTCTCTGGAAACACCATATATTTT
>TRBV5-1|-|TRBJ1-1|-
CASSSTTRVGTEAFF
TGCGCCAGCAGCTCGACCACCAGGGTCGGCACTGAAGCTTTCTTT
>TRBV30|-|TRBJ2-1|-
CAHSRSSYNEQFF
TGTGCCCACTCAAGAAGCTCCTACAATGAGCAGTTCTTC
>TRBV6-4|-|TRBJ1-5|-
CASSEQSNQPQHF
TGTGCCAGCAGTGAACAGTCTAATCAGCCCCAGCATTTT
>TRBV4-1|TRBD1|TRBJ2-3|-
CASSRTGEGDTQYF
TGCGCCAGCAGCCGGACAGGGGAGGGAGATACGCAGTATTTT
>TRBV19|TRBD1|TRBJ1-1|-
CASSTKTGTGGMNTEAFF
TGTGCCAGTAGTACAAAAACCGGGACAGGGGGCATGAACACTGAAGCTTTCTTT
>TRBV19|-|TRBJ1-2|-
CALRDYRSTANYGYTF
TGTGCCCTTAGAGATTACCGATCCACCGCTAACTATGGCTACACCTTC
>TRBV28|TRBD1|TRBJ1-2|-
CASSPLGTGDGYTF
TGTGCCAGCAGTCCACTGGGGACAGGAGATGGCTACACCTTC
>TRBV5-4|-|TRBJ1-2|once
CASSFNTGYGYTF
TGTGCCAGCAGCTTTAACACGGGCTATGGCTACACCTTC
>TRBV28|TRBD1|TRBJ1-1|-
CASSLNMGQGKTEAFF
TGTGCCAGCAGTTTAAATATGGGACAGGGGAAAACTGAAGCTTTCTTT
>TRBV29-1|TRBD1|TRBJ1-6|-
CSVTMTGDTNSPLHF
TGCAGCGTTACCATGACAGGGGATACTAATTCACCCCTCCACTTT
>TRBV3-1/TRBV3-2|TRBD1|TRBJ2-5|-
CASSQDQGAWETQYF
TGTGCCAGCAGCCAAGATCAGGGGGCTTGGGAGACCCAGTACTTC
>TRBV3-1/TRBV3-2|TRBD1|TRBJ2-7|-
CASSQTGQGAREQYF
TGTGCCAGCAGCCAAACCGGACAGGGGGCGAGGGAGCAGTACTTC
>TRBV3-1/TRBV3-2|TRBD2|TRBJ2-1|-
CASSQVPSGSSSYNEQFF
TGTGCCAGCAGCCAAGTCCCTAGCGGATCTAGCTCCTACAATGAGCAGTTCTTC
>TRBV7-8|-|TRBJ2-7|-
CASSLELAAYEQYF
TGTGCCAGCAGCTTGGAGCTAGCCGCCTACGAGCAGTACTTC
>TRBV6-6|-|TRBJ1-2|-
CASSQAAGVGGYYGYTF
TGTGCCAGCAGTCAGGCAGCTGGTGTGGGGGGGTACTATGGCTACACCTTC
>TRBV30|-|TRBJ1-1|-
CAWSADFRRAMNTEAFF
TGTGCCTGGAGCGCGGACTTTCGCCGGGCTATGAACACTGAAGCTTTCTTT
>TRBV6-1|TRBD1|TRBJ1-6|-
CASSESLRQGSPLHF
TGTGCCAGCAGTGAATCTCTTAGACAGGGTTCACCCCTCCACTTT
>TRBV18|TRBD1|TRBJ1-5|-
CASSPEGDRSNQPQHF
TGTGCCAGCTCACCAGAGGGGGACAGGAGCAATCAGCCCCAGCATTTT
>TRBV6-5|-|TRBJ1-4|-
CASTSRGNEKLFF
TGTGCCAGCACTTCCAGGGGTAATGAAAAACTGTTTTTT
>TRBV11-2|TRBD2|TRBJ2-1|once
CASSLAGGYDEQFF
TGTGCCAGCAGCCTAGCGGGAGGGTACGATGAGCAGTTCTTC
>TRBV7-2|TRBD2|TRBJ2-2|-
CASSAGLAGNTGELFF
TGTGCCAGCAGCGCGGGACTAGCGGGCAACACCGGGGAGCTGTTTTTT
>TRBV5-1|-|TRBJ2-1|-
CASSLGGGSSYNEQFF
TGCGCCAGCAGCTTGGGTGGAGGGAGCTCCTACAATGAGCAGTTCTTC
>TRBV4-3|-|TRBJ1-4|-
CASSTEQGILEKLFF
TGCGCCAGCAGCACAGAACAGGGAATACTTGAAAAACTGTTTTTT
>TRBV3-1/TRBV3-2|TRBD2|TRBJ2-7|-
CASSQGSGRVDEQYF
TGTGCCAGCAGCCAGGGAAGCGGGAGAGTCGACGAGCAGTACTTC
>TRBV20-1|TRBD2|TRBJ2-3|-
CSASVSGRTISTDTQYF
TGCAGTGCTAGTGTGAGCGGGAGGACAATTAGCACAGATACGCAGTATTTT
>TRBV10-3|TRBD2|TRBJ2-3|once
CAISESSAGRATDTQYF
TGTGCCATCAGTGAGTCCTCTGCCGGGAGGGCGACAGATACGCAGTATTTT
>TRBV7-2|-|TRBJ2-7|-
CASSLVGTGAYEQYF
TGTGCCAGCAGCTTAGTGGGAACGGGAGCTTACGAGCAGTACTTC
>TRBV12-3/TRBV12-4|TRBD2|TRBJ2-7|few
CASSRLAGGEQYF
TGTGCCAGCAGTAGACTAGCGGGAGGCGAGCAGTACTTC
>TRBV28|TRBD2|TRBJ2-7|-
CASRSPGLAGAHYEQYF
TGTGCCAGCAGATCCCCGGGACTAGCGGGAGCCCACTACGAGCAGTACTTC
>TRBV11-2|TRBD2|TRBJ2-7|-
CASSTGLAPYEQYF
TGTGCCAGCAGCACGGGACTAGCCCCCTACGAGCAGTACTTC
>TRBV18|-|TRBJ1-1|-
CASSQNQQPNTEAFF
TGTGCCAGCTCTCAAAACCAACAGCCGAACACTGAAGCTTTCTTT
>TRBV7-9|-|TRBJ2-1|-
CASSLDGSAYNEQFF
TGTGCCAGCAGCTTAGACGGGAGTGCCTACAATGAGCAGTTCTTC
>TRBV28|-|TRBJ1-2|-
CAIARRYGYTF
TGTGCCATCGCGAGGCGGTACGGCTACACCTTC
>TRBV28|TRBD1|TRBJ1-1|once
CASIHRGGVNTEAFF
TGTGCCAGCATCCACAGGGGGGGTGTGAACACTGAAGCTTTCTTT
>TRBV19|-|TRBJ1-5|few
CASSPILEQPQHF
TGTGCCAGTTCCCCGATCCTCGAGCAGCCCCAGCATTTT
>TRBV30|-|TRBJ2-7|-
CAWRTTGHYEQYF
TGTGCCTGGAGGACCACTGGGCACTACGAGCAGTACTTC
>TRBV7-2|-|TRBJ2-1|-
CASSFDRSGRVPYNEQFF
TGTGCCAGCAGCTTCGATAGGTCAGGCAGGGTCCCCTACAATGAGCAGTTCTTC
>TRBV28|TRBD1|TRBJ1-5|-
CASSLGWGTGSNQPQHF
TGTGCCAGCAGTCTAGGGTGGGGGACAGGGAGCAATCAGCCCCAGCATTTT
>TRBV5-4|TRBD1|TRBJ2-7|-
CASSRDSYEQYF
TGTGCCAGCAGCCGGGACAGCTACGAGCAGTACTTC
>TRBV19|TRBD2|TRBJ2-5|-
CASKETSGTLPETQYF
TGTGCCAGTAAGGAGACTAGCGGGACCCTCCCAGAGACCCAGTACTTC
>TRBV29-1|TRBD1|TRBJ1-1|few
CSGTGQGNTEAFF
TGCAGCGGAACGGGACAGGGAAACACTGAAGCTTTCTTT